These 27 T cell receptor beta chains were sequenced from one sample in a study of blood T cells in healthy people across ages (dated by TCRdb to between 2014 and 2017). Libraries were built with 5' RACE. TCRdb lists the instrument as Illumina HiSeq 2500. The second PCR ran for roughly 7 to 11 cycles and used a J-beta primer mix along with a sample-barcoded 5' primer. TCRdb trimmed the raw reads at Q25, called clones with MiXCR and kept productive beta chains. For every CDR3 protein sequence, its rows merge into one entry that carries the most common genes and DNA. Here the sample has over a million distinct CDR3 sequences; 25% occur a single time. 0.65% to 0.75% of the sample belongs to the ten largest clones. These data also formed part of another study, on T cells of mothers and their children.

Sequencing used blood. Every receptor here comes from a girl aged 2-10 years in good health.

There are a few counts of this clonotype. The J gene is TRBJ2-2, the V gene TRBV12-3 or TRBV12-4; D might be TRBD1 (6 bases). CDR3 length equals 15 residues. Trimming took 6 bases from V and 6 from J, leaving 17 bases between them. CDR3 region: CASRTRDNLAGELFF. In nucleotides, the CDR3 is TGTGCCAGCAGAACCCGGGACAATCTTGCCGGGGAGCTGTTTTTT.

This clonotype appeared a few times. The chain has TRBV2 and TRBJ2-1, with 7 bases matching TRBD1. The CDR3 length is 13 residues. Germline loops: CDR1 SNHLY, CDR2 FYNNEI. Unmatched junction bases numbered 2, after V lost 7 bases and J lost 2 bases. CDR3 sequence: CASMQGAYNEQFF. The CDR3 coding sequence is TGTGCCAGCATGCAGGGGGCCTACAATGAGCAGTTCTTC.

This chain joins TRBV28 and TRBJ2-2, with D perhaps matching TRBD1 (5 bases). CDR1 and CDR2 from the germline V gene are MDHEN and SYDVKM. The CDR3 extends over 14 amino acids. V was clipped by 5 bases and J by 7 bases, with 14 bases between them. The CDR3 is CASSRPQGNGELFF. The DNA of the CDR3 is TGTGCCAGCAGTCGCCCTCAGGGCAACGGGGAGCTGTTTTTT.

This clonotype was observed a few times. The J gene is TRBJ2-2, the V gene TRBV24-1; tentatively, D is TRBD1 or TRBD2 (6 bases each). V lost 9 bases to trimming and J lost 5 bases, with 18 bases between them. Germline V gives CDR1 KGHDR, CDR2 SFDVKD. This CDR3 comprises 15 residues. The CDR3 DNA reads TGTGCCACCTTGATCGGGGGCATTAAGACCGGGGAGCTGTTTTTT. Amino acids: CATLIGGIKTGELFF.

The chain has TRBV12-3 or TRBV12-4 and TRBJ2-7; 10 nucleotides agree with TRBD1. The CDR3 has 14 amino acids. Losses at the gene ends were 3 bases for V and 5 bases for J; bases not matched to a gene: 4. The CDR3 here is CASSLGQGSHEQYF. The CDR3 nucleotides are TGTGCCAGCAGTTTGGGACAGGGGTCCCACGAGCAGTACTTC.

This chain's CDR3 is CASSQGGVGYEQYF. CDR3 nucleotide sequence: TGCGCCAGCAGCCAAGGTGGGGTTGGTTACGAGCAGTACTTC. The chain employs TRBV4-1 and TRBJ2-7; D is ambiguous. Per the germline V gene, CDR1 is MGHRA and CDR2 is YSYEKL. The length of the CDR3 is 14 residues. Between the trimmed V and J ends, which lost 1 base and 4 bases, there was a span of 11 bases.

This sequence joins TRBV29-1 and TRBJ2-7; D remains unclear. The CDR3 totals 11 residues. In germline, CDR1 is SQVTM, CDR2 ANQGSEA. V gave up 6 bases and J gave up 5 bases, with 11 bases separating them. The CDR3 DNA reads as TGCAGCGTAACGGGTTACCACGAGCAGTACTTC. Its translation is CSVTGYHEQYF.

On this clonotype: The junction shows a germline mismatch at one end, possibly a read error. The rearrangement uses TRBV12-3 or TRBV12-4 and TRBJ2-6; D might be TRBD1 (5 bases). CDR3 length: 16 residues. DNA of the CDR3: TGTGCCAGCAGTACGAGGACGGGTTCTGGGGCCAACGCCCTGACTTTC. This codes for CASSTRTGSGANALTF.

The sample holds a few counts of this clonotype. A junction boundary mismatches the germline segment, possibly from a read error. This rearrangement joins TRBV24-1 to TRBJ1-5; 7 bases agree with TRBD1. There are 15 residues in the CDR3. The germline V gene has CDR1 KGHDR and CDR2 SFDVKD. DNA of the CDR3: TGTGCCACCAGTTTTCCGGGACAGCCGAATCAGTCCCAGCATTTT. This translates into CATSFPGQPNQSQHF.

The CDR3 coding sequence is TGTGCCAGCAGCGCGCCATTTCCTAGCGGGGGGCAGGGAGATACGCAGTATTTT. This sequence encodes CASSAPFPSGGQGDTQYF. The chain has TRBV7-2 and TRBJ2-3; 11 nucleotides match TRBD2. The CDR3 consists of 18 residues. The V and J ends lost 5 bases and 5 bases, in that order; junction bases with no gene match: 15. The germline CDR1 and CDR2 sequences are SGHTA and FQGNSA.

The genes are TRBV12-5 and TRBJ2-5, with 8 nucleotides matching TRBD1. CDR1 and CDR2 from the germline V gene are LGHNT and FRNRAP. The length of the CDR3 is 14 residues. Losses at the gene ends were 5 bases for V and 2 bases for J; bases not matched to a gene: 4. CDR3 loop: CASGNDRGQETQYF. CDR3 nucleotides: TGTGCTAGTGGTAACGACAGGGGACAAGAGACCCAGTACTTC.

As regards this clonotype: Because the CDR3 is missing its conserved closing phenylalanine or tryptophan, this is likely a read error. The rearrangement links TRBV7-6 to TRBJ2-5; D perhaps matches TRBD1 (6 bases). Germline CDR1 and CDR2: SGHVS and FNYEAQ. Trimming pared 1 base from V and 4 bases from J, leaving 10 bases between. This CDR3 comprises 14 residues. The DNA of the CDR3 is TGTGCCAGCAGCTTAGAGTCAGGGGTAGAGACCCAGTACCTC. Translated, it gives CASSLESGVETQYL.

The V and J genes are TRBV20-1 and TRBJ2-7; D is ambiguous. Germline CDR1 is DFQATT and CDR2 is SNEGSKA (reference sequence). The CDR3 has 14 residues. The V gene lost 3 bases and the J gene lost 4 bases, with 16 bases spanning the gap. CDR3 sequence: CSASPTLARYEQYF. The DNA for the CDR3 is TGCAGTGCTAGTCCGACCCTCGCTAGATACGAGCAGTACTTC.

This chain joins TRBV5-1 and TRBJ2-1; D is unclear. The CDR3 is made up of 15 amino acids. Germline V gene sequence: CDR1 SGHRS, CDR2 YFSETQ. Trimming left V 3 bases short and J 5 bases short, with 15 bases between. Written as DNA, the CDR3 is TGCGCCAGCAGCTCAGGCTCGGGCCCCCACAATGAGCAGTTCTTC. Translated, it gives CASSSGSGPHNEQFF.

The chain uses TRBV4-1 and TRBJ2-1; D is perhaps TRBD1 (6 bases). The germline V and J ends were trimmed by 3 bases and 12 bases, with 18 bases remaining between them. This CDR3 is built from 14 residues. The germline V gene encodes CDR1 MGHRA and CDR2 YSYEKL. The CDR3 DNA reads TGCGCCAGCAGCCAGGTCTCCCCAGGGGCGCGGCAGTTCTTC. This encodes CASSQVSPGARQFF.

J is TRBJ2-6 and V is TRBV7-6; D unclear. The V and J ends lost 7 bases and 0 bases respectively, with 13 bases between them. This CDR3 contains 16 residues. Germline values: CDR1 SGHVS, CDR2 FNYEAQ. The chain's CDR3 is CASTQWGGSGANVLTF. In nucleotides, the CDR3 is TGTGCCAGCACCCAATGGGGTGGCTCTGGGGCCAACGTCCTGACTTTC.

The rearrangement links TRBV6-1 to TRBJ1-2; no clear D. CDR1 is MNHNS, CDR2 SASEGT, per germline. The germline V and J ends were trimmed by 6 bases and 4 bases, with 9 bases remaining between them. The CDR3 runs to 12 residues. CDR3 sequence: CASREDGYGYTF. The CDR3 DNA reads as TGTGCCAGCAGGGAGGACGGCTATGGCTACACCTTC.

This chain joins TRBV12-3 or TRBV12-4 and TRBJ2-1; unclear D gene. V was pared by 6 bases and J by 10 bases, with 13 bases between. The CDR3 runs to 12 residues. CDR3: CASSPTGWEQFF. The CDR3 DNA reads TGTGCCAGCAGCCCGACGGGTTGGGAGCAGTTCTTC.

This clonotype was seen a single time. The rearrangement joins TRBV6-5 to TRBJ2-5; perhaps D is TRBD1 or TRBD2 (5 bases each). Germline V gene lookup returns CDR1 MNHEY and CDR2 SVGAGI. The CDR3 is made up of 14 amino acids. Between the trimmed V and J ends, which lost 2 bases and 0 bases, there was a span of 7 bases. This chain's CDR3 is CASSYRDHQETQYF. The CDR3 nucleotides read TGTGCCAGCAGTTACCGGGACCACCAAGAGACCCAGTACTTC.

This clonotype turned up a few times. V gene TRBV25-1 combines with J gene TRBJ1-1; D might be TRBD1 (6 bases). This CDR3 is 16 amino acids long. The germline V gene has CDR1 MGHDK and CDR2 SYGVNS. Trimming removed 6 bases from V and 4 bases from J, with 21 bases in between. The CDR3: CASRGRGGSPGTEAFF. CDR3 coding DNA: TGTGCCAGCAGGGGGCGGGGGGGCTCCCCCGGCACTGAAGCTTTCTTT.

This chain joins TRBV7-2 and TRBJ1-2, with D unresolved. Germline V gene lookup returns CDR1 SGHTA and CDR2 FQGNSA. Trimming took 7 bases from V and 5 from J, leaving 17 bases between them. The CDR3 is 14 amino acids. CDR3 bases: TGTGCCAGCAACTCTGGGCCTCTTACTTATGGCTACACCTTC. As protein: CASNSGPLTYGYTF. Full variable domain (missing parts from reference TRBV7-2 and TRBJ1-2): GAGVSQSPSNKVTEKGKDVELRCDPISGHTALYWYRQSLGQGLEFLIYFQGNSAPDKSGLPSDRFSAERTGGSVSTLTIQRTQQEDSAVYLCASNSGPLTYGYTFGSGTRLTVV.

The chain recombines TRBV11-2 with TRBJ2-3; 12 positions match TRBD2. CDR1 and CDR2 (germline): SGHAT, FQNNGV. The CDR3 has 21 amino acids. V shed 3 bases and J 3 bases; nucleotides not matched to a gene: 19. The CDR3 region has the DNA TGTGCCAGCAGCTTTTCTTTGTTTCGACTAGCGGGAGCAAACTTAACAGATACGCAGTATTTT. Translating it yields CASSFSLFRLAGANLTDTQYF.

The chain couples TRBV7-9 to TRBJ1-1; TRBD1 matches 10 bases. There are 15 residues in the CDR3. Germline assignment: CDR1 SEHNR and CDR2 FQNEAQ (reference sequence). V gave up 6 bases and J gave up 0 bases; unmatched junction bases: 4. CDR3 nucleotide sequence: TGTGCCAGCAGACCGGGACAGGGGATGAACACTGAAGCTTTCTTT. Amino acid sequence: CASRPGQGMNTEAFF.

This clonotype was seen a few times. V is TRBV15 and J is TRBJ2-2; D is unresolved. The germline V and J ends were trimmed by 1 base and 5 bases, with 8 bases remaining between them. Per germline, CDR1 LNHNV and CDR2 YYDKDF (reference sequence). The CDR3 sequence is 14 residues long. The CDR3 sequence is CATSRVRKTGELFF. CDR3 nucleotides: TGTGCCACCAGCAGAGTCCGGAAAACCGGGGAGCTGTTTTTT.

The rearrangement links TRBV7-9 to TRBJ1-4; no definite D call. Trimming left V 4 bases short and J 8 bases short, with 11 bases between. Germline CDR1 reads SEHNR; CDR2 reads FQNEAQ (reference sequence). The CDR3 is 13 amino acids. The CDR3 region is CASSYPPGEKLFF. In DNA, the CDR3 is TGTGCCAGCAGCTATCCCCCAGGAGAAAAACTGTTTTTT. The full variable domain, rest sourced from reference TRBV7-9 and TRBJ1-4, is DTGVSQNPRHKITKRGQNVTFRCDPISEHNRLYWYRQTLGQGPEFLTYFQNEAQLEKSRLLSDRFSAERPKGSFSTLEIQRTEQGDSAMYLCASSYPPGEKLFFGSGTQLSVL.

This clonotype has a handful of counts. V and J are TRBV6-2 or TRBV6-3 and TRBJ1-5; 10 bases are a match to TRBD1. CDR1 MNHEY and CDR2 SVGEGT come from the germline V gene. J was trimmed by 1 base and V by 0 bases; bases with no gene match: 6. The CDR3 has 18 residues. The CDR3 coding sequence is TGTGCCAGCAGTTACTCGAGACAGGGGGCACAGAGCAATCAGCCCCAGCATTTT. Translated: CASSYSRQGAQSNQPQHF.

The V and J genes are TRBV27 and TRBJ1-6; D is ambiguous. The CDR3 contains 13 residues. Germline CDR1 MNHEY, CDR2 SMNVEV (reference sequence). V dropped 5 bases and J dropped 10 bases, with 12 bases sitting between them. The CDR3 DNA reads as TGTGCCAGCAGTGATAGGGCAGGATCACCCCTCCACTTT. The encoded protein is CASSDRAGSPLHF.